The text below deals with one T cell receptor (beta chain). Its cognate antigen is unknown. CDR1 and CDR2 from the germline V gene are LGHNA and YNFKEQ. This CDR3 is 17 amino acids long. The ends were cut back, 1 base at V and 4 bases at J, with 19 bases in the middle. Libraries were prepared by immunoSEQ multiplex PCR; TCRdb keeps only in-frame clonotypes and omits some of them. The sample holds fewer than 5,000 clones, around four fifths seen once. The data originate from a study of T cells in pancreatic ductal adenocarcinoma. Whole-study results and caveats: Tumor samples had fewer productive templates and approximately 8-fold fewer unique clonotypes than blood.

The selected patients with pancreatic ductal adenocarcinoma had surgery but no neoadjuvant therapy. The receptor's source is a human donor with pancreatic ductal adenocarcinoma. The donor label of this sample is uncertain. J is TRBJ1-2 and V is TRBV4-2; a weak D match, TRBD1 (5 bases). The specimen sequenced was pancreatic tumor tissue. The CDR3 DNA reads TGTGCCAGCAGCCAAGTAGGCGGGCGGGACGCGATCTATGGCTACACCTTC. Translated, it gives CASSQVGGRDAIYGYTF.